The source of this T cell receptor beta chain is a study of blood T cells in healthy people across ages. General study results and limits: Researchers deemed the diversity estimates from one million T cells underestimates. Diversity of TCR beta correlated strongly with naive T cell percentage. Age advanced and TCR beta diversity per million T cells fell, roughly linearly.

The junction had 9 bases not matched to a gene; V was cut back by 2 bases and J by 5 bases. CDR1 KGHSH and CDR2 LQKENI come from the germline V gene. This CDR3 is built from 15 residues. This clonotype was recorded a few times. Antigen specificity is unknown. It was with a sample-barcoded 5' primer and a J-beta primer mix that a second PCR of roughly 7 to 12 cycles was run. Via MiXCR, TCRdb re-called the 5' RACE reads, giving one row per CDR3 protein. The sample lists 1,800,000 or so distinct CDR3 sequences, more than 35% occurring once. J is TRBJ2-7 and V is TRBV18; 7 bases are shared with TRBD1. This sequence was found in a human donor in good health. The sequencing input was blood. The CDR3 here is CASSPGTRGRDEQYF. CDR3 sequence (DNA): TGTGCCAGCTCACCAGGGACGAGGGGGCGAGACGAGCAGTACTTC.